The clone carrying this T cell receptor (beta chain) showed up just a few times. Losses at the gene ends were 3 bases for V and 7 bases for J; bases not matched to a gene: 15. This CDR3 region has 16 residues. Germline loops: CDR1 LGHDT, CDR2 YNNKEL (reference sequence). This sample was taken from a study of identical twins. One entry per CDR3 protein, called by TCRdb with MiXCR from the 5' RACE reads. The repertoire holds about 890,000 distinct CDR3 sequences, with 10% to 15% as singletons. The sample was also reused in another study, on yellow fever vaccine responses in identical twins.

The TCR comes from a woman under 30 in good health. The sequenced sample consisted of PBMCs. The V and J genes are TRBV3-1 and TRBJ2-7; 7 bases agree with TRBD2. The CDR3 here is CASSQLSGNGLGEQYF. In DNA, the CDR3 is TGTGCCAGCAGCCAGCTCTCCGGGAATGGACTAGGAGAGCAGTACTTC.